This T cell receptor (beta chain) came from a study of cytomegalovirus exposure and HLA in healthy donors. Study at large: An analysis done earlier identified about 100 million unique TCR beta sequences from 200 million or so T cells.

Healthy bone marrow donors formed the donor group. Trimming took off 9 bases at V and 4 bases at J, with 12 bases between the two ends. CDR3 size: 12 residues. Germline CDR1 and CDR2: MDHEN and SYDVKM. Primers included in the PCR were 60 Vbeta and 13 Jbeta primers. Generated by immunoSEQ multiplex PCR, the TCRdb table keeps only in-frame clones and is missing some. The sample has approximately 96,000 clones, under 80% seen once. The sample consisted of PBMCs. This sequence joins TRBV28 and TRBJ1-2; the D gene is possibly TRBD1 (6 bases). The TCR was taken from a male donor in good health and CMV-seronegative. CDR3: CASEDRAYGYTF. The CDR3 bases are TGTGCCAGTGAGGACAGAGCCTATGGCTACACCTTC.